The rows below give T cell receptor beta chains drawn from one sample of a study of blood T cell repertoires in COVID-19. Generated by immunoSEQ multiplex PCR, the TCRdb table keeps only in-frame clones and is missing some. The sample consists of approximately 61,000 clones, about 85% of them appearing once. Input material: peripheral blood. The source is a man in his 70s with acute or convalescent COVID-19. Both conserved end residues are part of each CDR3. A D gene is named only where the DNA matches it firmly. Some rows mark clone size as missing; the rest say once, few, many or name a class of expanded clone.

d_gene | abundance | j_gene | v_gene | CDR3nt | CDR3aa
. | . | TRBJ1-2 | TRBV29-1 | TGCAGCGTTGAGGGCAGCCCCAATAACTATGGCTACACCTTC | CSVEGSPNNYGYTF
. | once | TRBJ1-1 | TRBV9 | TGTGCCAGCAGCGCTGGGGGGGCTGTCGACACTGAAGCTTTCTTT | CASSAGGAVDTEAFF
TRBD2 | . | TRBJ2-1 | TRBV9 | TGTGCCAGCAACCGGGGGGGAAGGGACAATGAGCAGTTCTTC | CASNRGGRDNEQFF
TRBD2 | . | TRBJ2-1 | TRBV18 | TGTGCCAGCTCACCACCGGGACTAGCGGGGGGGATTAATGAGCAGTTCTTC | CASSPPGLAGGINEQFF
. | . | TRBJ2-2 | TRBV5-1 | TGCGCCAGCTCGTCCCAGGGAAGTGCCGGGGAGCTGTTTTTT | CASSSQGSAGELFF
TRBD1 | . | TRBJ2-7 | TRBV28 | TGTGCCAGCAAACCGACAGGGCTCTACGAGCAGTACTTC | CASKPTGLYEQYF
. | . | TRBJ1-2 | TRBV7-8 | TGTGCCAGCAGCTTGAGGAGTTCTAACTATGGCTACACCTTC | CASSLRSSNYGYTF
. | . | TRBJ2-3 | TRBV3-1/TRBV3-2 | TGTGCCAGCAGCCATACAGAGTTGGATACGCAGTATTTT | CASSHTELDTQYF
TRBD1 | . | TRBJ2-5 | TRBV5-1 | TGCGCCAGCAGCACGGGACAGGCCCAAGAGACCCAGTACTTC | CASSTGQAQETQYF
. | . | TRBJ1-3 | TRBV18 | TGTGCCAGCTCAGGCAACTCTGGAAACACCATATATTTT | CASSGNSGNTIYF
TRBD1 | . | TRBJ2-1 | TRBV5-1 | TGCGCCAGCAGCTATGGGACAGCAGACAATGAGCAGTTCTTC | CASSYGTADNEQFF
TRBD1 | . | TRBJ2-1 | TRBV11-2 | TGTGCCAGCAGCTGGGGACAGGGATCCTACAATGAGCAGTTCTTC | CASSWGQGSYNEQFF
TRBD1 | . | TRBJ1-6 | TRBV6-2/TRBV6-3 | TGTGCCAGCAGTTATGGGACAGTGTGGGGTTCACCCCTCCACTTT | CASSYGTVWGSPLHF
. | . | TRBJ2-1 | TRBV6-6 | TGTGCCAGCAGTTTCACTGAGGCAAATGAGCAGTTCTTC | CASSFTEANEQFF